This TCR beta chain was sequenced for a study of OX40 agonist ivuxolimab in advanced cancers. Across the whole study: A mean age of around 60 years, range about 20 to 85, was recorded, and approximately 85% were male.

Method: immunoSEQ multiplex PCR; TCRdb's copy keeps in-frame clones and lacks some. The repertoire holds over 80,000 clones, with more than 85% as singletons. Whole-study findings and limits: In general, CD8+ T cells held more expanded clones than CD4+ did, on average. The study observed clonal expansion of CD4+ and CD8+ blood T cells by week 6 at 0.1 to 3.0 mg/kg.

The CDR3 runs to 15 residues. The germline gives CDR1 SGHTA, CDR2 FQGNSA. After removal of 3 bases from V and 2 bases from J, the junction contained 3 bases not matched to a gene. Blood samples were obtained at baseline, cycle 4 day 1, and cycle 7 day 1. Of note for this clone: Its antigen remains unidentified.

The TCR was taken from an adult with an advanced solid tumor such as melanoma, head and neck, liver or kidney cancer. The chain combines TRBV7-2 with TRBJ1-4, with 7 bases aligning to TRBD1. Specimen: CD4+ or CD8+ T cells sorted from blood, collected in a trial of the OX40 agonist ivuxolimab. In DNA, the CDR3 is TGTGCCAGCAGCTTTGGAGGGGGCACTAATGAAAAACTGTTTTTT. Translation: CASSFGGGTNEKLFF.